The 6 T cell receptor beta chains given below trace back to one sample, sequenced in a study of cytomegalovirus exposure and HLA in healthy donors. PCR primers comprised 60 Vbeta and 13 Jbeta primers. Assay: immunoSEQ multiplex PCR; the TCRdb copy retains only in-frame clones and omits some. The sample totals approximately 140,000 clones; its top ten clones hold about 1.7%. Sample: PBMCs. The origin of the receptors is a woman between 50 and 59 years old in good health and CMV-seronegative.

The chain recombines TRBV11-3 with TRBJ2-5, with 7 nucleotides matching TRBD2. The CDR3 extends over 14 amino acids. Germline V gives CDR1 SGHNT, CDR2 YENEEA. The ends lost 2 bases at V and 4 bases at J; junction bases unmatched: 4. CDR3 residues: CASSLHGRGETQYF. In nucleotides, the CDR3 is TGTGCCAGCAGCTTACATGGGAGGGGAGAGACCCAGTACTTC.

The chain links TRBV2 to TRBJ2-1, with 10 nucleotides matching TRBD2. V shed 4 bases and J 6 bases; nucleotides not matched to a gene: 6. CDR1 and CDR2 (germline): SNHLY, FYNNEI. The length of the CDR3 is 15 residues. CDR3 bases: TGTGCCAGCAGTGGAAGAAGCGGGAGGGCCAATGAGCAGTTCTTC. Protein sequence: CASSGRSGRANEQFF. Full variable domain (outside the CDR3, taken from reference TRBV2 and TRBJ2-1): EPEVTQTPSHQVTQMGQEVILRCVPISNHLYFYWYRQILGQKVEFLVSFYNNEISEKSEIFDDQFSVERPDGSNFTLKIRSTKLEDSAMYFCASSGRSGRANEQFFGPGTRLTVL.

The chain recombines TRBV6-5 with TRBJ2-7; 11 bases are a match to TRBD2. Germline-derived CDR1 and CDR2 are MNHEY and SVGAGI. Trimming took 6 bases from V and 3 from J; bases not matched to a gene: 7. The CDR3 consists of 15 residues. Written as DNA, the CDR3 is TGTGCCAGCAGGGCCCTTAGCGGGGGGGACTACGAGCAGTACTTC. As protein: CASRALSGGDYEQYF.

The gene calls are TRBV7-2 and TRBJ2-1; no clear D gene. Germline CDR1 and CDR2: SGHTA and FQGNSA. The CDR3 runs 12 residues. Trimming left V 7 bases short and J 8 bases short, with 12 bases between. CDR3 DNA: TGTGCCAGCACCTTGGGCCCTGATGAGCAGTTCTTC. This translates into CASTLGPDEQFF.

This chain uses TRBV6-4 with TRBJ2-2; 10 positions agree with TRBD1. CDR3 size: 17 residues. The V gene's germline CDR1 is MRHNA and CDR2 SNTAGT. Germline trimming cut 4 bases from V and 2 bases from J; bases unmatched to any gene: 7. The CDR3 reads CASSAERQGANTGELFF. The CDR3, as DNA: TGTGCCAGCAGTGCCGAACGACAGGGGGCTAACACCGGGGAGCTGTTTTTT.

The J gene is TRBJ2-2, the V gene TRBV28; 10 nucleotides agree with TRBD1. Germline values: CDR1 MDHEN, CDR2 SYDVKM. V shed 6 bases, J shed 0 bases, and the junction held 1 base outside the gene matches. CDR3 size: 15 residues. CDR3: CASRTGGANTGELFF. DNA of the CDR3: TGTGCCAGCAGGACAGGGGGCGCGAACACCGGGGAGCTGTTTTTT. The full variable domain, rest sourced from reference TRBV28 and TRBJ2-2, is DVKVTQSSRYLVKRTGEKVFLECVQDMDHENMFWYRQDPGLGLRLIYFSYDVKMKEKGDIPEGYSVSREKKERFSLILESASTNQTSMYLCASRTGGANTGELFFGEGSRLTVL.